One sample yielded the 15 T cell receptor beta chains listed below, sequenced in a study of T cell changes during pregnancy in multiple sclerosis. Using immunoSEQ multiplex PCR, the repertoire was profiled, and TCRdb retains in-frame clones only, with some absent. Counted here are 35,000 or so clones, about nine tenths occurring once; the ten biggest clones make up 1.2%. Sequenced here: CD4+ T cells from peripheral blood mononuclear cells, sampled before pregnancy. Receptors were obtained from a female donor with multiple sclerosis, enrolled in a pregnancy study.

The CDR3 DNA sequence: TGTGCCAGCACGAGGGAGGGTAACACTGAAGCTTTCTTT. It codes for CASTREGNTEAFF. The rearrangement uses TRBV2 and TRBJ1-1; D gene uncertain. The germline V gene encodes CDR1 SNHLY and CDR2 FYNNEI. The CDR3 is 13 residues long. Deletions cut 7 bases from V and 2 bases from J, with 11 bases between. The entire variable domain, with the rest obtained from reference TRBV2 and TRBJ1-1, is as follows: EPEVTQTPSHQVTQMGQEVILRCVPISNHLYFYWYRQILGQKVEFLVSFYNNEISEKSEIFDDQFSVERPDGSNFTLKIRSTKLEDSAMYFCASTREGNTEAFFGQGTRLTVV.

The chain links TRBV10-3 to TRBJ2-7; TRBD1 agrees at 10 bases. The CDR3 totals 16 residues. V was pared by 3 bases and J by 4 bases, with 9 bases of the junction left unmatched. The germline V gene has CDR1 ENHRY and CDR2 SYGVKD. CDR3 DNA: TGTGCCATCAGTGATAGGGGGACAGGGGATTCGTACGAGCAGTACTTC. It yields the protein CAISDRGTGDSYEQYF.

The chain links TRBV7-2 to TRBJ2-1; D is possibly TRBD2 (6 bases). V shed 4 bases and J shed 7 bases, with 8 bases lying between them. Germline V gives CDR1 SGHTA, CDR2 FQGNSA. The CDR3 is 12 amino acids. CDR3 nucleotide sequence: TGTGCCAGCAGCTCCCGGGGGAATGAGCAGTTCTTC. Its translation is CASSSRGNEQFF.

Comment on this clone: Other DNA sequences within the sample encode an identical CDR3. This chain connects TRBV5-1 to TRBJ2-5; 9 positions match TRBD1. Trimming cost V 4 bases and J 5 bases; bases outside gene matches: 3. The CDR3 runs 13 residues. Germline CDR1 SGHRS, CDR2 YFSETQ. DNA for the CDR3: TGCGCCAGCAGCCCGGGACAGGGCGAGACCCAGTACTTC. Protein sequence: CASSPGQGETQYF.

The chain employs TRBV5-1 and TRBJ2-3; D is unresolved. Germline lookup yields CDR1 SGHRS and CDR2 YFSETQ. The CDR3 loop spans 13 amino acids. The V and J ends lost 5 bases and 8 bases respectively, with 15 bases between them. CDR3 amino acids: CASSSEQSGTQYF. CDR3 in DNA: TGCGCCAGCAGTTCGGAGCAGTCGGGTACGCAGTATTTT.

The V gene is TRBV27, the J gene TRBJ1-2, with 9 bases aligning to TRBD1. The CDR3 extends over 15 amino acids. The germline gives CDR1 MNHEY, CDR2 SMNVEV (reference sequence). The V and J ends lost 3 bases and 4 bases, in that order; junction bases with no gene match: 6. As DNA, the CDR3 is TGTGCCAGCAGTTTGGCCGGGACAGGGAGCTATGGCTACACCTTC. Translating gives CASSLAGTGSYGYTF.

The chain couples TRBV19 to TRBJ2-1, with TRBD2 as a possible D gene (6 bases). This CDR3 has 14 residues. The germline V gene encodes CDR1 LNHDA and CDR2 SQIVND (reference sequence). V lost 1 base and J 5 bases, leaving 9 bases between the germline ends. CDR3 in amino acids: CASSIGGVDNEQFF. DNA for the CDR3: TGTGCCAGTAGTATAGGGGGGGTGGACAATGAGCAGTTCTTC.

The rearrangement uses TRBV15 and TRBJ1-5, with TRBD1 as a possible D gene (5 bases). Germline-derived CDR1 and CDR2 are LNHNV and YYDKDF (reference sequence). Trimming cost V 5 bases and J 5 bases, with 10 bases left between them. This CDR3 has 13 amino acids. In nucleotides, the CDR3 is TGTGCCACCAGCCCCGGGGGTCATCAGCCCCAGCATTTT. Its protein is CATSPGGHQPQHF. The full variable domain, its missing parts supplied by reference TRBV15 and TRBJ1-5, is DAMVIQNPRYQVTQFGKPVTLSCSQTLNHNVMYWYQQKSSQAPKLLFHYYDKDFNNEADTPDNFQSRRPNTSFCFLDIRSPGLGDTAMYLCATSPGGHQPQHFGDGTRLSIL.

The J gene is TRBJ1-2, the V gene TRBV7-8, with 9 bases identical to TRBD1. This CDR3 has 15 amino acids. The V gene's germline CDR1 is SGHVS and CDR2 FQNEAQ. V shed 0 bases, J shed 8 bases, and the junction held 7 bases outside the gene matches. The CDR3 DNA reads as TGTGCCAGCAGCTTAGCTACAGGGGGCGCAAGGGGCTACACCTTC. Protein: CASSLATGGARGYTF.

The table lists this clone with a count of one. The chain carries TRBV30 and TRBJ2-7; 9 bases map to TRBD1. V shed 2 bases, J shed 5 bases, and the junction held 16 bases outside the gene matches. The CDR3 has 17 amino acids. Per germline, CDR1 GTSNPN and CDR2 SVGIG (reference sequence). The CDR3 loop reads CAWSIGPQGAVRNEQYF. CDR3 sequence (DNA): TGTGCCTGGAGTATAGGGCCACAGGGGGCGGTGAGGAACGAGCAGTACTTC.

The count of this clone is one. V is TRBV9 and J is TRBJ1-4; D gene uncertain. V was shortened by 6 bases and J by 7 bases, with 10 bases between the two germline ends. The germline gives CDR1 SGDLS, CDR2 YYNGEE. The length of the CDR3 is 12 residues. CDR3 nucleotide sequence: TGTGCCAGCAACACGCCCCCTGAAAAACTGTTTTTT. Its protein is CASNTPPEKLFF.

This chain links TRBV28 with TRBJ2-3; D perhaps matches TRBD1 (6 bases). The V gene's germline CDR1 is MDHEN and CDR2 SYDVKM. This CDR3 comprises 16 residues. Trimming cost V 1 base and J 0 bases, with 11 bases left between them. CDR3 sequence reads: CASSLFQGISTDTQYF. The CDR3 region has the DNA TGTGCCAGCAGTTTATTCCAGGGGATTAGCACAGATACGCAGTATTTT.

The rearrangement uses TRBV19 and TRBJ2-3; weak D call: TRBD2 (5 bases). Trimming pared 6 bases from V and 2 bases from J, leaving 9 bases between. Germline CDR1 LNHDA, CDR2 SQIVND (reference sequence). This CDR3 comprises 13 residues. CDR3 sequence reads: CASRMEDTDTQYF. For the CDR3, the DNA is TGTGCCAGTAGGATGGAGGACACAGATACGCAGTATTTT. Drawing the rest from reference TRBV19 and TRBJ2-3, the complete variable domain is DGGITQSPKYLFRKEGQNVTLSCEQNLNHDAMYWYRQDPGQGLRLIYYSQIVNDFQKGDIAEGYSVSREKKESFPLTVTSAQKNPTAFYLCASRMEDTDTQYFGPGTRLTVL.

The V gene is TRBV18, the J gene TRBJ1-2; D is undetermined. Germline-derived CDR1 and CDR2 are KGHSH and LQKENI. The V end lost 1 base, the J end lost 0 bases, and 9 bases lay between the germline ends. This CDR3 has 15 amino acids. This CDR3 is CASSPRAAANYGYTF. Written as DNA, the CDR3 is TGTGCCAGCTCACCACGGGCAGCAGCTAACTATGGCTACACCTTC. Using reference TRBV18 and TRBJ1-2 for the parts outside the CDR3, the full variable domain is NAGVMQNPRHLVRRRGQEARLRCSPMKGHSHVYWYRQLPEEGLKFMVYLQKENIIDESGMPKERFSAEFPKEGPSILRIQQVVRGDSAAYFCASSPRAAANYGYTFGSGTRLTVV.

The CDR3 DNA sequence: TGTGCCTGGAAACCGGGACTAGCGGCACAAGAGACCCAGTACTTC. This translates into CAWKPGLAAQETQYF. The V call is TRBV30, the J call TRBJ2-5; 11 positions match TRBD2. V was clipped by 4 bases and J by 2 bases; unmatched bases: 6. Germline loops: CDR1 GTSNPN, CDR2 SVGIG (reference sequence). The CDR3 spans 15 residues.